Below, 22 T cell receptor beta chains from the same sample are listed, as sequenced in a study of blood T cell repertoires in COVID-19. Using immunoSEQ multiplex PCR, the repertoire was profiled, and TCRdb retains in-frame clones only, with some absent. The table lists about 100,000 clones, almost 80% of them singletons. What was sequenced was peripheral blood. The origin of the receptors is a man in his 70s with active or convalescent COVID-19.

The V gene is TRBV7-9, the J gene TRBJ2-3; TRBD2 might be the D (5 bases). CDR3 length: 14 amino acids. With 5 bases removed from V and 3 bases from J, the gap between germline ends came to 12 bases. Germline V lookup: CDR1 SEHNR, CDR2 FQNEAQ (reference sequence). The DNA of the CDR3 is TGTGCCAGCAGCGCCCGGGGAGAAACAGATACGCAGTATTTT. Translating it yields CASSARGETDTQYF.

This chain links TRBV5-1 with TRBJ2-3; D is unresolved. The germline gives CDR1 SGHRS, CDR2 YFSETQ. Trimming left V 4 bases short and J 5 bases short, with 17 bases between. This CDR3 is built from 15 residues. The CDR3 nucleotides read TGCGCCAGCAGCCACCTCCGTGGGCAGCTAGATACGCAGTATTTT. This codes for CASSHLRGQLDTQYF.

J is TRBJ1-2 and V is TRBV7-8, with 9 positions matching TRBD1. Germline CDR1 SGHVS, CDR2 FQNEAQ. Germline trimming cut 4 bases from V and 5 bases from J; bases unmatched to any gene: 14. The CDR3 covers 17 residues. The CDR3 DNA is TGTGCCAGCAGCTCTCCGGGACAGGGAAACAAGTCGTATGGCTACACCTTC. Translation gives CASSSPGQGNKSYGYTF.

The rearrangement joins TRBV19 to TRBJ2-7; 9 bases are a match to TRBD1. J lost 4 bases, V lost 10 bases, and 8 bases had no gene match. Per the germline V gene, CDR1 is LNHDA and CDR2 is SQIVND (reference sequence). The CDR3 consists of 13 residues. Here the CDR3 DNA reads TGTGCCACGCAACAGGGGGCGGGGTACGAGCAGTACTTC. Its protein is CATQQGAGYEQYF.

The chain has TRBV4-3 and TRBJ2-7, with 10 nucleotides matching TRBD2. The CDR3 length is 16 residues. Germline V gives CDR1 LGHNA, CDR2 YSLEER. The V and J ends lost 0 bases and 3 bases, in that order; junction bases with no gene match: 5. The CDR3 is CASSQDWGLALYEQYF. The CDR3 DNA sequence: TGCGCCAGCAGCCAAGATTGGGGACTAGCGCTCTACGAGCAGTACTTC.

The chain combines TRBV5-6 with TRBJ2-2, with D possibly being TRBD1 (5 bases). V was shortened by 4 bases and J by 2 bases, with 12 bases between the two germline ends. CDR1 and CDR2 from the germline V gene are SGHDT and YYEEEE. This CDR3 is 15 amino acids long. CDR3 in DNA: TGTGCCAGCAGCGCGCTCGACAGTAACACCGGGGAGCTGTTTTTT. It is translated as CASSALDSNTGELFF. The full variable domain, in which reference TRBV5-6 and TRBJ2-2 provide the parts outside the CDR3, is DAGVTQSPTHLIKTRGQQVTLRCSPKSGHDTVSWYQQALGQGPQFIFQYYEEEERQRGNFPDRFSGHQFPNYSSELNVNALLLGDSALYLCASSALDSNTGELFFGEGSRLTVL.

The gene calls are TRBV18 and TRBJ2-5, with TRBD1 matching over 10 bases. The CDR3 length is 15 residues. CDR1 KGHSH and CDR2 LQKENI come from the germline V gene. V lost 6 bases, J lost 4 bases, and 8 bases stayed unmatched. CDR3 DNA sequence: TGTGCCAGCTCGAGGCGGGACAGGGGAGGAGAGACCCAGTACTTC. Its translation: CASSRRDRGGETQYF.

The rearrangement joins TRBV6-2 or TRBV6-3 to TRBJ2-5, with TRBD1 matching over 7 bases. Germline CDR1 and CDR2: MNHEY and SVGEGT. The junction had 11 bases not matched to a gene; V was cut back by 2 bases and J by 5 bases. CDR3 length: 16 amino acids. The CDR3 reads CASSYPQFDRAETQYF. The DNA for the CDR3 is TGTGCCAGCAGTTACCCACAATTCGACAGGGCCGAGACCCAGTACTTC.

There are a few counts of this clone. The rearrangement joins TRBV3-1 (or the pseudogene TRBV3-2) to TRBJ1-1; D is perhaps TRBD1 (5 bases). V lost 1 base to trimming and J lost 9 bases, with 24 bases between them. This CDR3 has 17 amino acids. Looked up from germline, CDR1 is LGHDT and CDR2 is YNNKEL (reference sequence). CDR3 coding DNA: TGTGCCAGCAGCCAAGGGGATCTGCGGACACTAAAAGCCCAAGCTTTCTTT. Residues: CASSQGDLRTLKAQAFF.

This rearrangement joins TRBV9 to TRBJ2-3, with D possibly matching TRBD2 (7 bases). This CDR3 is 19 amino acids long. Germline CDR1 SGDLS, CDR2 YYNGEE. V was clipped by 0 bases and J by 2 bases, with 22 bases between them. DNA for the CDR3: TGTGCCAGCAGCGTAGGATTGAGGGGGGGCCGCGGATACACAGATACGCAGTATTTT. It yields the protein CASSVGLRGGRGYTDTQYF. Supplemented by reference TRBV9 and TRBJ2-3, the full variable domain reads DSGVTQTPKHLITATGQRVTLRCSPRSGDLSVYWYQQSLDQGLQFLIQYYNGEERAKGNILERFSAQQFPDLHSELNLSSLELGDSALYFCASSVGLRGGRGYTDTQYFGPGTRLTVL.

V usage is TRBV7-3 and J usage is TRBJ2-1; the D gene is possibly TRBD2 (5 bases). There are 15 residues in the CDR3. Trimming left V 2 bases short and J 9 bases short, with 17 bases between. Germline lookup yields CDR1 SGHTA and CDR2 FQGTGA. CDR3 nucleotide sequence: TGTGCCAGCAGCTTAGACGCAGGAGGTATTGGTGAGCAGTTCTTC. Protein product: CASSLDAGGIGEQFF.

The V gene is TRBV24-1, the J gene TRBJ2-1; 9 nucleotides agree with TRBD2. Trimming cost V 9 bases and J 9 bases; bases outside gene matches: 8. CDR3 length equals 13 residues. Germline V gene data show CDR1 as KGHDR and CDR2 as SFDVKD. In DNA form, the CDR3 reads TGTGCCACCGCAGGGCGGGAGGGCCCTGAGCAGTTCTTC. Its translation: CATAGREGPEQFF.

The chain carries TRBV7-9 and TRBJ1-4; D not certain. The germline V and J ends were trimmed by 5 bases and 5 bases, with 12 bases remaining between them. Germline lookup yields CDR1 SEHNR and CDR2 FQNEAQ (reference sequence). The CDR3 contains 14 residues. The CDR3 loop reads CASSPLGLNEKLFF. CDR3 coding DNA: TGTGCCAGCAGCCCACTAGGTCTAAATGAAAAACTGTTTTTT.

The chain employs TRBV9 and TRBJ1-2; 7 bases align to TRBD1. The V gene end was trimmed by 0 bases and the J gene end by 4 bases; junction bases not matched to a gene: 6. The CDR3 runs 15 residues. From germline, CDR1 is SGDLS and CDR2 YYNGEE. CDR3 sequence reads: CASSVGRGPGYGYTF. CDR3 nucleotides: TGTGCCAGCAGCGTAGGGAGGGGGCCTGGCTATGGCTACACCTTC.

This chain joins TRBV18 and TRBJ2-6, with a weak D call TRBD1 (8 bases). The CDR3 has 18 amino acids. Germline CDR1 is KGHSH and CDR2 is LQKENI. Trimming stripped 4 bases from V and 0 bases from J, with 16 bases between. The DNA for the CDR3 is TGTGCCAGCTCACTAAAGACAGGGGAGGGCTCTGGGGCCAACGTCCTGACTTTC. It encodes CASSLKTGEGSGANVLTF.

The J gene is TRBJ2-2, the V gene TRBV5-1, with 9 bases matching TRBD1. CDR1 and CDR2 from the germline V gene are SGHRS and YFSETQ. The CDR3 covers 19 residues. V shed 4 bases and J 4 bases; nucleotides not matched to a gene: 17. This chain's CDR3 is CASSRLSQGAHFSTGELFF. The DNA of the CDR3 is TGCGCCAGCAGCAGGCTATCACAGGGGGCGCATTTTAGCACCGGGGAGCTGTTTTTT.

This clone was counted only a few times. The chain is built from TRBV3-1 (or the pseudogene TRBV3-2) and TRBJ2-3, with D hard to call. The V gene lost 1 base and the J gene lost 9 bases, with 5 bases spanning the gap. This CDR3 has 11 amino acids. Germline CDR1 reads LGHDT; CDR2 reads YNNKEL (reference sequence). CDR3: CASSQGGTQYF. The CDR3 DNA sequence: TGTGCCAGCAGCCAAGGAGGAACGCAGTATTTT.

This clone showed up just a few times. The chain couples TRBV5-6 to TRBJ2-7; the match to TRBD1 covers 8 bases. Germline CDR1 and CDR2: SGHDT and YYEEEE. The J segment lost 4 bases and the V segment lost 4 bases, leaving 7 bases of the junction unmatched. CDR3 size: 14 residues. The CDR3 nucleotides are TGTGCCAGCAGCGGTACGGACAGGGTTTACGAGCAGTACTTC. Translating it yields CASSGTDRVYEQYF.

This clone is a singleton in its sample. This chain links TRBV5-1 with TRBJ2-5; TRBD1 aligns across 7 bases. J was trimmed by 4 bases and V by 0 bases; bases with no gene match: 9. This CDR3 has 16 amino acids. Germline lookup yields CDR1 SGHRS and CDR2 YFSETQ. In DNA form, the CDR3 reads TGCGCCAGCAGCTTGGCCGGGACAGTTCAACGAGAGACCCAGTACTTC. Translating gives CASSLAGTVQRETQYF.

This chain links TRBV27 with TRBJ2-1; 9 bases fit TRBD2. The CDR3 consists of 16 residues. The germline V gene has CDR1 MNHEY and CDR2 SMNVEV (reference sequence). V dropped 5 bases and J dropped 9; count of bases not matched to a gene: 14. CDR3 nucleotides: TGTGCCAGCAGTCTACCCCCCGCGGTAGCGGGGGTTGAGCAGTTCTTC. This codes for CASSLPPAVAGVEQFF.

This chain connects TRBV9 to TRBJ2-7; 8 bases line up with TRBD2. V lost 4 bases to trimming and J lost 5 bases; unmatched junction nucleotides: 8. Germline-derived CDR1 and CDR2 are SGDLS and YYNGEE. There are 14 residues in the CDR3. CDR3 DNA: TGTGCCAGCAGCCCCGGTAGCGGGACCGACGAGCAGTACTTC. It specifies CASSPGSGTDEQYF.

The CDR3 nucleotides are TGTGCCAGCAGCCGGGACAGGGGGTCAGAGACCCAGTACTTC. Amino acids: CASSRDRGSETQYF. The rearrangement uses TRBV28 and TRBJ2-5; 11 nucleotides match TRBD1. Germline CDR1 MDHEN, CDR2 SYDVKM. The CDR3 covers 14 residues. V was clipped by 6 bases and J by 4 bases; unmatched bases: 4.